This T cell receptor beta chain is drawn from a study of blood T cell repertoires in COVID-19. Study-wide context: There were acute and convalescent COVID-19 samples, and they came from the United States, Italy and Spain.

CDR1 and CDR2 from the germline V gene are SGDLS and YYNGEE. CDR3 length: 14 residues. V lost 0 bases and J 4 bases, leaving 10 bases between the germline ends. In the authors' methods: Using reference gene primer amplification, nucleated cell counts were estimated. Libraries were prepared by immunoSEQ multiplex PCR; TCRdb keeps only in-frame clonotypes and omits some of them. V, J and clone size are those of that table, while D and trimming were read from the DNA. The data show about 70,000 clones, with roughly 80% seen just once and around 4.8% held by the top ten. J is TRBJ1-2 and V is TRBV9, with TRBD1 as a possible D gene (5 bases). This TCR came from a woman of 80 years or more with active or convalescent COVID-19. The specimen sequenced was peripheral blood. The CDR3 bases are TGTGCCAGCAGCGTAGGTACAGGCACCTATGGCTACACCTTC. Its protein is CASSVGTGTYGYTF.